This TCR beta chain was observed in a study of T cell responses to AZD1222 COVID-19 vaccine (dated by TCRdb to 2020 to 2022). Broadly, across the study: AZD1222 recipients whose second dose came at about 4 weeks and those whose second dose came at about 12 weeks were combined into one group, since spike-specific TCR depth and breadth did not differ between the two schedules. A total of roughly 240 trial participants underwent TCR sequencing, of whom some 210 received two doses of AZD1222 and about 26 received two doses of the MenACWY control vaccine. Enrollment into the trials was organized by age into subgroups of 18-55, 56-69 and 70-plus years, and those subgroups contained roughly 140, 27 and 60 TCR-sequenced participants, respectively.

Germline trimming: 4 bases from V, 6 bases from J; junction bases outside gene matches: 3. From the cysteine through the phenylalanine, the CDR3 covers 14 amino acids. Here the CDR3 DNA is all that survives: 42 bases in frame from base 1. Sequences SGHRS (CDR1) and YFSETQ (CDR2) are obtained from the germline V gene. The CDR3 regions of human TCRbeta chains were analyzed by immunosequencing. The published analysis was carried out like this. TCRs in the repertoires were matched against a reference library of SARS-CoV-2-specific TCRs that had been generated with the MIRA antigen-specificity platform. Breadth meant the fraction of unique TCRs that were SARS-CoV-2-associated, whereas depth meant the fraction of total T cells that were SARS-CoV-2-associated. Each spike-specific TCR was assigned to its reactive spike region and to a CD4 or CD8 class using the MIRA data. Log10-transformed breadth and depth values were compared by one-way ANOVA with Sidak's multiple comparisons tests. Drawn from immuneACCESS, this table holds only the in-frame rearrangements with V and J called that TCRdb kept. Clones are partly lost; checked studies trace under half to an unresolved V gene and leave the rest unexplained. The V and J calls and clone size are taken from that table; D and trimming were inferred from the DNA. Recorded for this sample are about 100,000 clones; about 89% of them occurred a single time. The ten largest clonotypes hold 16% of the sample.

A note on this clone: This clone's antigen is unknown. Within one base of it there is no much larger clone, and no base qualities were kept.

The sample's time point, from its label and the paper: baseline before first vaccination. The vaccinee samples were drawn from two UK trials, COV001 and COV002, one of which was a single-blind randomized controlled phase 2/3 trial testing AZD1222 (ChAdOx1 nCoV-19) in healthy adults. For TCRbeta chain sequencing, PBMC samples from trial participants were taken at day 0 and at day 28 after the second dose. Study-level results and caveats: Reportedly, close to half of the unique spike-specific TCRs recognized epitopes lying outside the regions that are mutated in the B.1.351 and B.1.1.7 variants. Spike-specific TCR breadth and depth rose significantly after two AZD1222 doses compared with day 0 and with MenACWY recipients. Participants were mostly white British, with more females than males. The authors suggested clonal diversity may have been underestimated. In the small 56-69-year group, the increase in depth fell short of significance, most likely because of low power. Vaccine-associated CD4 TCRs spanned the whole spike protein, with dominant responses in regions 160-218 and 743-854. Conclusions about previously exposed vaccinees were limited because only six AZD1222 recipients were SARS-CoV-2 seropositive at baseline. Because no day 14 peak-response samples were available, repertoires were characterized only after the peak T cell response.

The input for sequencing was peripheral blood, taken on day 0 of AZD1222 vaccination. The V and J genes are TRBV5-1 and TRBJ1-4; a stretch of 10 junction bases matches TRBD1. The sequence was obtained from an adult in good health. The sequenced DNA is TGCGCCAGCAGCCGACAGGGGGCTGATGAAAAACTGTTTTTT. Its coded protein is CASSRQGADEKLFF.